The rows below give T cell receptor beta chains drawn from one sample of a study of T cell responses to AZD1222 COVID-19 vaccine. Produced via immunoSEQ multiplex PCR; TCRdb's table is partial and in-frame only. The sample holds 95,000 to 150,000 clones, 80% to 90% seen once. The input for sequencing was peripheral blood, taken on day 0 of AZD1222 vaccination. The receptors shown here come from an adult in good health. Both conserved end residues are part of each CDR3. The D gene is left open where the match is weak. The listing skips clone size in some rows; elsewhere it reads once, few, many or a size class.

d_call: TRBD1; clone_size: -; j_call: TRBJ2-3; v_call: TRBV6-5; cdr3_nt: TGTGCCAGCAGTCGCGACAGGGGGCACGCAGATACGCAGTATTTT; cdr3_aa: CASSRDRGHADTQYF
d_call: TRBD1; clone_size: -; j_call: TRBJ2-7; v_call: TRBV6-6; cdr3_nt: TGTGCCAGCAGTTGGACAGGGTTCGACTACGAGCAGTACTTC; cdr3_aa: CASSWTGFDYEQYF
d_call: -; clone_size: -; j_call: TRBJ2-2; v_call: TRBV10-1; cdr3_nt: TGCGCCAGTAGGCCTGCCTCCGGGGAGCTGTTTTTT; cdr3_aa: CASRPASGELFF
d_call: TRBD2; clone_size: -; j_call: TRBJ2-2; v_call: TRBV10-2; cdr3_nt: TGCGCCAGCAGTGAGTGGGGCGGGAGCCCGACCACCGGGGAGCTGTTTTTT; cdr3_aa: CASSEWGGSPTTGELFF
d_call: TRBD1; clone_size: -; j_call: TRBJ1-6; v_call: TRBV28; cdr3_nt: TGTGCCAGCCGGCCGGGACAGGGTTATTCACCCCTCCACTTT; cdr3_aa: CASRPGQGYSPLHF
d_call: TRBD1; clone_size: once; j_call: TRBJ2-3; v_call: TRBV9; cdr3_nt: TGTGCCAGCAGCGTAGCCCCCCAGGGGGCGGCAGATACGCAGTATTTT; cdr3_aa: CASSVAPQGAADTQYF
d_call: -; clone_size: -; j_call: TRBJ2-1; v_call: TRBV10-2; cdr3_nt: TGCGCCAGCAGCACAGGGGGGGGGAATGAGCAGTTCTTC; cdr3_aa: CASSTGGGNEQFF
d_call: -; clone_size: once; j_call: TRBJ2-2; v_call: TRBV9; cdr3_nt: TGTGCCAGCAGCGTAGGGGTCCAGGGTCAAAGCACCGGGGAGCTGTTTTTT; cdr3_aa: CASSVGVQGQSTGELFF
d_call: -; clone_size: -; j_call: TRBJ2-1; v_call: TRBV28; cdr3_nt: TGTGCCAGCAGTCCGAGCCCCCGCGCCGCCAATGAGCAGTTCTTC; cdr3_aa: CASSPSPRAANEQFF
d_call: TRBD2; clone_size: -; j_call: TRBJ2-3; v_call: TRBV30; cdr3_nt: TGTGCCTGGAGTGCGGGAGGGGGAGAGTATTTT; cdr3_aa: CAWSAGGGEYF
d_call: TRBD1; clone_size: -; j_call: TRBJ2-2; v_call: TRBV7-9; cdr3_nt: TGTGCCAGCAGCGAATCCTCCGGGACAGGGTACACCGGGGAGCTGTTTTTT; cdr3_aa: CASSESSGTGYTGELFF
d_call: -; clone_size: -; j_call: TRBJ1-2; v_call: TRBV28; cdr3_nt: TGTGCCAGCATCCCGGGGGGGAAGAAGCATGGCTACACCTTC; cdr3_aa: CASIPGGKKHGYTF
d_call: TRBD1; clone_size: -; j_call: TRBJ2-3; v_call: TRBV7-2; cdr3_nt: TGTGCCAGCAGCTTAACTTGGCGGGACAGGTACACAGATACGCAGTATTTT; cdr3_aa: CASSLTWRDRYTDTQYF
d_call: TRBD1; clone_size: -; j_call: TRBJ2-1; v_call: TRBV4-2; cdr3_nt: TGTGCCAGCAGCCAAGATTTAGGGGGCACCTACAATGAGCAGTTCTTC; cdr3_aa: CASSQDLGGTYNEQFF
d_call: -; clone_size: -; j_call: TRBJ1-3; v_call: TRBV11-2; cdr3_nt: TGTGCCAGCAGCTCTACTGCGTCTTCTGGAAACACCATATATTTT; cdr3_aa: CASSSTASSGNTIYF
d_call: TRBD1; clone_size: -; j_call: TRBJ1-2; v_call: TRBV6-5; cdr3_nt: TGTGCCAGCAGTTACGGACAGGGGGCATTTGGCTACACCTTC; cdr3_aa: CASSYGQGAFGYTF
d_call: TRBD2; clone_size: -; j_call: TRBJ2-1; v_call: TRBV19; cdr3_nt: TGTGCCAGTAAACCGGGACTAGAGTACAATGAGCAGTTCTTC; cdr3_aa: CASKPGLEYNEQFF
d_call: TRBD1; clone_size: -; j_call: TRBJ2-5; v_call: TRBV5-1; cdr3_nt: TGCGCCAGCAGCTTGGGGGCCGCAGGGGGAGAGACCCAGTACTTC; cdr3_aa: CASSLGAAGGETQYF
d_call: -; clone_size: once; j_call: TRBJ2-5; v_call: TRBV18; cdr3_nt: TGTGCCAGCACCTCGCAAGAGACCCAGTACTTC; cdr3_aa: CASTSQETQYF
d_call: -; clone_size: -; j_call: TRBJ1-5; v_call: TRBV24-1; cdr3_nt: TGTGCCACCAGTGGGGAGTTGAGCAATCAGCCCCAGCATTTT; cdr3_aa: CATSGELSNQPQHF
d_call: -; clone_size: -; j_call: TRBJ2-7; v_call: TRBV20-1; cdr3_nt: TGCAGTGCATCCCCCTCCTACGAGCAGTACTTC; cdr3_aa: CSASPSYEQYF
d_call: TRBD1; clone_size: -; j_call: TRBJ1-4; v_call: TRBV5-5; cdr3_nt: TGTGCCAGCAGGTCAGGGGGCCTGAGCGAAAAACTGTTTTTT; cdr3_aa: CASRSGGLSEKLFF
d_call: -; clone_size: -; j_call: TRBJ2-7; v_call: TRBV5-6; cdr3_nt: TGTGCCAGCAGCTTGATGGGCGGTTCCTACGAGCAGTACTTC; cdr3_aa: CASSLMGGSYEQYF
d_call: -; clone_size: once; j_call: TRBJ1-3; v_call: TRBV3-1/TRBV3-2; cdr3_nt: TGTGCCAGCAGCCAAGGGCCGTCTGGAAACACCATATATTTT; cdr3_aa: CASSQGPSGNTIYF
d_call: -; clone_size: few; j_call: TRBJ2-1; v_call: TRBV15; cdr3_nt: TGTGCCACCAGCAGAGTAGGCGGTCGGCTGTCCTACAATGAGCAGTTCTTC; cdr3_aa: CATSRVGGRLSYNEQFF
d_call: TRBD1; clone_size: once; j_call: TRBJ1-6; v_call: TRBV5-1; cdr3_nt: TGCGCCAGCAGCTCTCGGACAGGGGATAATTCACCCCTCCACTTT; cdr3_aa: CASSSRTGDNSPLHF
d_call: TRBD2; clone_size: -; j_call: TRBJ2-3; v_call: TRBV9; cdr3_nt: TGTGCCAGCAGCCGAAGGGGGCGGCTAGCGGGGGGCACAGATACGCAGTATTTT; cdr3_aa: CASSRRGRLAGGTDTQYF
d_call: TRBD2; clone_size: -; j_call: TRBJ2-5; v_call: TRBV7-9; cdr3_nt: TGTGCCAGCAGCCGACGGACTAGCGGGACGACACAAGAGACCCAGTACTTC; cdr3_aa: CASSRRTSGTTQETQYF
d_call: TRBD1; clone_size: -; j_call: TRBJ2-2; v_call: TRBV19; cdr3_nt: TGTGCCAGTAGGGACAGGGGGCAATTGACCGGGGAGCTGTTTTTT; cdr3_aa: CASRDRGQLTGELFF
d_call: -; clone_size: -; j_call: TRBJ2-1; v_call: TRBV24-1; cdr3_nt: TGTGCCACCAGTGATTTGCGGGGATTGAATGAGCAGTTCTTC; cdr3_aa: CATSDLRGLNEQFF
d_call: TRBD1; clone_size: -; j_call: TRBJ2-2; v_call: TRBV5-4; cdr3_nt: TGTGCCAGCAGCTCTCCGGGACAGCATCCCACCGGGGAGCTGTTTTTT; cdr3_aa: CASSSPGQHPTGELFF
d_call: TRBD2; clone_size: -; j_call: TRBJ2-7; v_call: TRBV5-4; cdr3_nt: TGTGCCAGCAGCGTCTCTAGCGGGGGTCGGGAGCAGTACTTC; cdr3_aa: CASSVSSGGREQYF
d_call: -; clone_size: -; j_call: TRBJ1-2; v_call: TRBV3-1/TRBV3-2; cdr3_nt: TGTGCCAGCAGCCAAGAAAGGGGGGGCTACACCTTC; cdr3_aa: CASSQERGGYTF
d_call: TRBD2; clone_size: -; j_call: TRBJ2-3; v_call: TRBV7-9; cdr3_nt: TGTGCCAGCACCCTTAGCGGGGGGGGTACAGATACGCAGTATTTT; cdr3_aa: CASTLSGGGTDTQYF
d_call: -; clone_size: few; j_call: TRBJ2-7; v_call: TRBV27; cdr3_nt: TGTGCCAGCAGAAGGGCGGCGAGCACCCGGGGGTACGAGCAGTACTTC; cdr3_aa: CASRRAASTRGYEQYF
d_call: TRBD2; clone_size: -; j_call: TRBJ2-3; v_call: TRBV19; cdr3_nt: TGTGCCAGTAGTATTCGACCGACTAGCGGGAGTTGGTATACGCAGTATTTT; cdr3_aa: CASSIRPTSGSWYTQYF
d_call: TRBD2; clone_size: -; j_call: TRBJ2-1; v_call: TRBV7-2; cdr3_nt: TGTGCCAGCAGCTTAGGGGGACTAGCGGGAGCTCGTGAGCAGTTCTTC; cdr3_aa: CASSLGGLAGAREQFF
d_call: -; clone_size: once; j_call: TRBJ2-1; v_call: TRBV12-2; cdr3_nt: TGTGCAAGTCGCCCCCGGGACAGGGCTCTTTGGCAGTTCTTC; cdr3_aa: CASRPRDRALWQFF
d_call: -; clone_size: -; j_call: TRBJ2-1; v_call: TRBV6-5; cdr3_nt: TGTGCCAGCAGTTACGGGACTGACACCAATGAGCAGTTCTTC; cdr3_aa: CASSYGTDTNEQFF
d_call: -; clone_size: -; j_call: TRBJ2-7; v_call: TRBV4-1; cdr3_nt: TGCGCCAGCAGCCAAGAAGGCGCCATCCCCTACGAGCAGTACTTC; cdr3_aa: CASSQEGAIPYEQYF
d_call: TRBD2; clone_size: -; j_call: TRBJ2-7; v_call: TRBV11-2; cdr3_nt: TGTGCCAGCAGCTTATCAGGACTAGGGGAGTACGAGCAGTACTTC; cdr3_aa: CASSLSGLGEYEQYF
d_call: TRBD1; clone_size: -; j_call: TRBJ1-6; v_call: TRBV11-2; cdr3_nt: TGTGCCAGCAGCGGTTGGACAGGGGGGAGATATAATTCACCCCTCCACTTT; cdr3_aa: CASSGWTGGRYNSPLHF
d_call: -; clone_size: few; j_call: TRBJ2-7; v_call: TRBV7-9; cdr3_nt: TGTGCCAGCAGCTTAGCGCTGAATCCGAGCTCCTACGAGCAGTACTTC; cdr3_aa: CASSLALNPSSYEQYF
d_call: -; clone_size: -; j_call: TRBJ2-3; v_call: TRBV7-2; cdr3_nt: TGTGCCAGCAGCTTCTGGGGGGGGCGGCCTAGCACAGATACGCAGTATTTT; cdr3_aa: CASSFWGGRPSTDTQYF
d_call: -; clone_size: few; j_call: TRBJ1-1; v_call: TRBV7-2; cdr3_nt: TGTGCCAGCAGCTCCTACGGGAGCGGCACTGAAGCTTTCTTT; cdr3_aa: CASSSYGSGTEAFF
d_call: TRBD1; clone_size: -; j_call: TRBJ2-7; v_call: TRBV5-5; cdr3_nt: TGTGCCAGCAGCAGGGGGACAGGGCCCGAGCAGTACTTC; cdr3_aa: CASSRGTGPEQYF
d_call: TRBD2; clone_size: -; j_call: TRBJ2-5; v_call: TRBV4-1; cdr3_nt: TGCGCCAGCAGCCAAGATATCGGACTAGCGTCGGAGACCCAGTACTTC; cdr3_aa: CASSQDIGLASETQYF